These 21 T cell receptor beta chains were sequenced from one sample in a study of blood T cell repertoires in COVID-19. The protocol was immunoSEQ multiplex PCR, while the TCRdb copy is restricted to in-frame clones and leaves out a portion. This sample has under 250,000 clones; approximately 90% occur once, and the top ten carry over 15%. Sequences were obtained from peripheral blood. Every receptor here comes from a man in his fifties with COVID-19, enrolled during active disease.

The chain combines TRBV27 with TRBJ2-7, with 14 bases that match TRBD2. CDR1 is MNHEY, CDR2 SMNVEV, per germline (reference sequence). The CDR3 has 18 amino acids. V lost 10 bases and J lost 2; bases outside the gene matches: 16. CDR3 amino acids: CAIHAGTSGSRSPYEQYF. CDR3 coding DNA: TGTGCCATCCACGCCGGGACTAGCGGGAGTAGGTCCCCCTACGAGCAGTACTTC.

The CDR3 nucleotides read TGTGCCAGCAGCCGAAGGAAGGGGCTGGGAGAGACCCAGTACTTC. Protein: CASSRRKGLGETQYF. J is TRBJ2-5 and V is TRBV7-3; D is possibly TRBD1 (5 bases). The CDR3 totals 15 residues. Germline V gene lookup returns CDR1 SGHTA and CDR2 FQGTGA. Trimming took 5 bases from V and 4 from J, leaving 17 bases between them.

The V call is TRBV18, the J call TRBJ2-7; D possibly corresponds to TRBD1 (5 bases). The CDR3 consists of 14 residues. CDR1 and CDR2 (germline): KGHSH, LQKENI. Trimming cost V 6 bases and J 0 bases, with 12 bases left between them. CDR3 amino acids: CASSLDRSSYEQYF. CDR3 bases: TGTGCCAGCTCCCTCGACAGAAGCTCCTACGAGCAGTACTTC.

V usage is TRBV7-7 and J usage is TRBJ2-5; 8 bases line up with TRBD1. The trim removed 1 base at V and 1 base at J, leaving 2 bases unmatched. In germline, CDR1 is SSHAT, CDR2 FNYEAQ (reference sequence). CDR3 length equals 15 residues. The CDR3 protein is CASSLGTGFQETQYF. Here the CDR3 DNA reads TGTGCCAGCAGCTTAGGGACAGGGTTCCAAGAGACCCAGTACTTC.

The CDR3 spells CASRLGGSSYNEQFF. CDR3 DNA sequence: TGTGCCAGCAGGTTGGGCGGGAGCTCCTACAATGAGCAGTTCTTC. The chain combines TRBV7-2 with TRBJ2-1, with TRBD2 matching 7 bases. Germline V gene lookup returns CDR1 SGHTA and CDR2 FQGNSA. This CDR3 contains 15 residues. J lost 0 bases, V lost 6 bases, and 5 bases had no gene match. The full variable domain, in which reference TRBV7-2 and TRBJ2-1 provide the parts outside the CDR3, is GAGVSQSPSNKVTEKGKDVELRCDPISGHTALYWYRQSLGQGLEFLIYFQGNSAPDKSGLPSDRFSAERTGGSVSTLTIQRTQQEDSAVYLCASRLGGSSYNEQFFGPGTRLTVL.

The chain is built from TRBV9 and TRBJ2-1; 13 nucleotides match TRBD2. The CDR3 has 19 residues. Germline trimming cut 0 bases from V and 7 bases from J; bases unmatched to any gene: 13. Germline V gives CDR1 SGDLS, CDR2 YYNGEE. This chain's CDR3 is CASSVDPPGLAGVLNEQFF. Here the CDR3 DNA reads TGTGCCAGCAGCGTAGACCCACCCGGACTAGCGGGGGTCTTGAATGAGCAGTTCTTC.

The rearrangement uses TRBV5-4 and TRBJ2-7, with 7 bases identical to TRBD1. This CDR3 region has 15 residues. Germline CDR1 and CDR2: SGHNT and YYREEE (reference sequence). Trimming took 4 bases from V and 0 from J; bases not matched to a gene: 7. This CDR3 is CASSAAGTVSYEQYF. The CDR3 DNA is TGTGCCAGCAGCGCAGCCGGGACAGTCTCCTACGAGCAGTACTTC.

The rearrangement joins TRBV29-1 to TRBJ2-5; maybe TRBD1 (6 bases). This CDR3 is built from 12 residues. CDR1 and CDR2 from the germline V gene are SQVTM and ANQGSEA. V was pared by 7 bases and J by 7 bases, with 16 bases between. The CDR3 bases are TGCAGCGGATACAGGGACGAGGGGACCCAGTACTTC. Encoded protein: CSGYRDEGTQYF.

V and J are TRBV5-1 and TRBJ2-2, with TRBD1 identical over 10 bases. The CDR3 sequence is 18 residues long. The V and J ends lost 3 bases and 0 bases, in that order; junction bases with no gene match: 8. CDR1 SGHRS and CDR2 YFSETQ come from the germline V gene. The CDR3 loop reads CASSWTGTGAANTGELFF. The CDR3 nucleotides read TGCGCCAGCAGCTGGACCGGGACAGGGGCCGCGAACACCGGGGAGCTGTTTTTT.

The chain links TRBV6-2 or TRBV6-3 to TRBJ1-2; unclear D gene. Trimming cost V 2 bases and J 3 bases, with 7 bases left between them. The CDR3 runs to 13 residues. The germline V gene encodes CDR1 MNHEY and CDR2 SVGEGT. CDR3 residues: CASSYRTHYGYTF. The CDR3 nucleotides are TGTGCCAGCAGTTACCGGACTCACTATGGCTACACCTTC.

The chain links TRBV6-2 or TRBV6-3 to TRBJ2-1, with D possibly TRBD1 on 6 matching bases. The V end lost 5 bases, the J end lost 7 bases, and 18 bases lay between the germline ends. The CDR3 sequence is 15 residues long. CDR1 is MNHEY, CDR2 SVGEGT, per germline. The CDR3, as DNA: TGTGCCAGCAGTCCCGGGACAAGGGTATTGAATGAGCAGTTCTTC. Protein product: CASSPGTRVLNEQFF.

This chain links TRBV27 with TRBJ2-7; TRBD1 agrees at 12 bases. J gave up 9 bases and V 0 bases, and 6 bases lay outside the gene matches. Germline V gene lookup returns CDR1 MNHEY and CDR2 SMNVEV (reference sequence). This CDR3 is 15 amino acids long. The CDR3 loop reads CASSLSSGTGGGQYF. CDR3 coding DNA: TGTGCCAGCAGTTTATCAAGCGGGACAGGGGGCGGGCAGTACTTC.

The V and J genes are TRBV5-4 and TRBJ2-1, with D possibly TRBD1 on 5 matching bases. The CDR3 length is 13 residues. CDR1 and CDR2 (germline): SGHNT, YYREEE (reference sequence). The V gene lost 4 bases and the J gene lost 4 bases, with 9 bases spanning the gap. Here the CDR3 DNA reads TGTGCCAGCAGCCCAACAGGTTACAATGAGCAGTTCTTC. It is translated as CASSPTGYNEQFF.

The chain employs TRBV5-6 and TRBJ2-3; 8 bases line up with TRBD2. After removal of 1 base from V and 4 bases from J, the junction contained 5 bases not matched to a gene. There are 15 residues in the CDR3. Germline lookup yields CDR1 SGHDT and CDR2 YYEEEE. The CDR3 DNA sequence: TGTGCCAGCAGCTTGCTGCGGGGGGACTCAGATACGCAGTATTTT. It specifies CASSLLRGDSDTQYF.

The CDR3 sequence: CASSQTYGGGSTDTQYF. CDR3 nucleotides: TGCGCCAGCAGCCAAACTTATGGCGGGGGGAGCACAGATACGCAGTATTTT. This sequence joins TRBV5-1 and TRBJ2-3; 8 bases are a match to TRBD2. This CDR3 comprises 17 residues. Trimming removed 4 bases from V and 0 bases from J; junction bases left unmatched: 10. Germline V gene lookup returns CDR1 SGHRS and CDR2 YFSETQ.

The V and J genes are TRBV10-3 and TRBJ2-1; 10 bases match TRBD1. The V and J ends lost 0 bases and 3 bases, in that order; junction bases with no gene match: 2. This CDR3 is built from 16 residues. CDR1 and CDR2 (germline): ENHRY, SYGVKD. CDR3 region: CAISESDRGSYNEQFF. CDR3 sequence (DNA): TGTGCCATCAGTGAGTCGGACAGGGGGAGCTACAATGAGCAGTTCTTC.

The chain carries TRBV5-1 and TRBJ2-3; 9 bases are shared with TRBD1. The trim removed 7 bases at V and 7 bases at J, leaving 10 bases unmatched. The CDR3 is made up of 14 amino acids. The germline gives CDR1 SGHRS, CDR2 YFSETQ. The CDR3 coding sequence is TGCGCCAGCGGGGAGGACAGGGGTCGGTATACGCAGTATTTT. It specifies CASGEDRGRYTQYF. The complete variable domain, with remaining parts taken from reference TRBV5-1 and TRBJ2-3, reads KAGVTQTPRYLIKTRGQQVTLSCSPISGHRSVSWYQQTPGQGLQFLFEYFSETQRNKGNFPGRFSGRQFSNSRSEMNVSTLELGDSALYLCASGEDRGRYTQYFGPGTRLTVL.

The chain couples TRBV2 to TRBJ1-5; 9 bases line up with TRBD1. Per the germline V gene, CDR1 is SNHLY and CDR2 is FYNNEI. Trimming at V came to 3 bases and at J to 4 bases, leaving 4 bases not matched to a gene. CDR3 length: 15 amino acids. The CDR3 DNA reads TGTGCCAGCAGTGATGGGGACAGGGTAAATCAGCCCCAGCATTTT. Protein sequence: CASSDGDRVNQPQHF.

The V call is TRBV19, the J call TRBJ2-7; 10 bases agree with TRBD2. J gave up 2 bases and V 3 bases, and 4 bases lay outside the gene matches. There are 15 residues in the CDR3. CDR1 and CDR2 (germline): LNHDA, SQIVND (reference sequence). The CDR3 region has the DNA TGTGCCAGTAGTATTTTACTAGCGGGGACCTACGAGCAGTACTTC. Translated, it gives CASSILLAGTYEQYF.

The rearrangement links TRBV19 to TRBJ2-3, with a tentative D call TRBD1 (6 bases). Germline V CDR1 and CDR2: LNHDA, SQIVND (reference sequence). Trimming took 7 bases from V and 2 from J, leaving 16 bases between them. The length of the CDR3 is 15 residues. CDR3 in amino acids: CASTLLDSPTDTQYF. The CDR3 nucleotides read TGTGCCAGTACCCTCCTGGACAGCCCCACAGATACGCAGTATTTT.

V usage is TRBV3-1 (or the pseudogene TRBV3-2) and J usage is TRBJ2-3; TRBD2 matches at 8 bases. CDR3 length equals 17 residues. Germline V gene lookup returns CDR1 LGHDT and CDR2 YNNKEL (reference sequence). V lost 1 base, J lost 2 bases, and 8 bases stayed unmatched. CDR3 protein: CASSQVGGSGDTDTQYF. CDR3 in DNA: TGTGCCAGCAGCCAAGTGGGGGGTAGCGGGGACACAGATACGCAGTATTTT.